The 29 T cell receptor beta chains below were found in one sample sequenced in a study of T cell responses to AZD1222 COVID-19 vaccine. Using immunoSEQ multiplex PCR, the repertoire was profiled, and TCRdb retains in-frame clones only, with some absent. The table lists just under 90,000 clones, approximately 91% of them singletons. This specimen consisted of peripheral blood, obtained on day 0 of AZD1222 vaccination. Receptor source: an adult in good health.

The CDR3 DNA reads as TGTGCCAGTAAGTCCGGGACAGCTGTCGGCTACACCTTC. Its protein product is CASKSGTAVGYTF. This chain joins TRBV27 and TRBJ1-2, with TRBD1 matching over 7 bases. This CDR3 is 13 amino acids long. Germline V gene lookup returns CDR1 MNHEY and CDR2 SMNVEV (reference sequence). V lost 9 bases to trimming and J lost 8 bases; unmatched junction nucleotides: 12.

CDR3 in amino acids: CASSSPGQDHYGYTF. For the CDR3, the DNA is TGTGCCAGCAGCTCACCGGGACAGGATCACTATGGCTACACCTTC. The rearrangement joins TRBV7-9 to TRBJ1-2; 8 bases map to TRBD1. The CDR3 loop spans 15 amino acids. CDR1 SEHNR and CDR2 FQNEAQ come from the germline V gene (reference sequence). The J segment lost 3 bases and the V segment lost 4 bases, leaving 7 bases of the junction unmatched. The variable domain in full, completed from reference TRBV7-9 and TRBJ1-2, reads DTGVSQNPRHKITKRGQNVTFRCDPISEHNRLYWYRQTLGQGPEFLTYFQNEAQLEKSRLLSDRFSAERPKGSFSTLEIQRTEQGDSAMYLCASSSPGQDHYGYTFGSGTRLTVV.

This clone was seen a single time. J is TRBJ1-5 and V is TRBV6-1; the D gene is possibly TRBD1 (5 bases). Per germline, CDR1 MNHNS and CDR2 SASEGT. CDR3 size: 16 residues. Trimming removed 0 bases at V and 5 bases at J, with 14 bases between. This CDR3 is CASSEAGRPAYQPQHF. The CDR3 region has the DNA TGTGCCAGCAGTGAAGCGGGACGGCCTGCGTATCAGCCCCAGCATTTT.

The chain recombines TRBV13 with TRBJ2-7; D uncertain. The CDR3 sequence is 13 residues long. Trimming stripped 4 bases from V and 3 bases from J, with 10 bases between. Germline V lookup: CDR1 PRHDT, CDR2 FYEKMQ (reference sequence). CDR3 loop: CASSSADNYEQYF. CDR3 nucleotide sequence: TGTGCCAGCAGCTCGGCTGATAACTACGAGCAGTACTTC.

A word on this clone: At one of its ends the junction is not consistent with the germline gene, which may arise from a read error. The chain couples TRBV5-1 to TRBJ1-1; tentative D call: TRBD1 (6 bases). The CDR3 loop spans 12 amino acids. Germline CDR1 reads SGHRS; CDR2 reads YFSETQ. Here the CDR3 reads CASSLGDTEAFF. CDR3 nucleotide sequence: TGCGCCAGCAGCTTGGGGGACACCGAAGCTTTCTTT.

The rearrangement links TRBV5-6 to TRBJ1-5, with no clear D. The length of the CDR3 is 15 residues. Trimming shortened V by 1 base and J by 7 bases, and 15 bases separated the two germline ends. CDR1 and CDR2 from the germline V gene are SGHDT and YYEEEE. Here the CDR3 reads CASSLSTLVDQPQHF. DNA for the CDR3: TGTGCCAGCAGCTTGAGTACTTTGGTAGACCAGCCCCAGCATTTT.

The chain employs TRBV10-2 and TRBJ1-6; D is ambiguous. Between the trimmed V and J ends, which lost 4 bases and 9 bases, there was a span of 16 bases. This CDR3 contains 15 residues. The germline V gene has CDR1 WSHSY and CDR2 SAAADI. CDR3 DNA sequence: TGCGCCAGCAGTGTTCCGGGCCCCGCGGGTTCACCCCTCCACTTT. It codes for CASSVPGPAGSPLHF.

The V gene is TRBV5-1, the J gene TRBJ2-7; D may correspond to TRBD1 or TRBD2 (6 bases each). This CDR3 comprises 15 residues. The germline CDR1 and CDR2 sequences are SGHRS and YFSETQ. Deletions cut 4 bases from V and 2 bases from J, with 16 bases between. This chain's CDR3 is CASSPWGATTYEQYF. The CDR3, as DNA: TGCGCCAGCAGCCCCTGGGGGGCCACTACCTACGAGCAGTACTTC.

Remarks on this clone: Mismatch with germline at one junction end may stem from a read error. The genes are TRBV4-1 and TRBJ1-5; D remains unclear. The CDR3 is 14 amino acids. Germline V gene sequence: CDR1 MGHRA, CDR2 YSYEKL. The chain's CDR3 is CASSQSRGNPPQHF. The CDR3, as DNA: TGCGCCAGCAGCCAGTCCCGGGGTAATCCGCCCCAGCATTTT.

This rearrangement joins TRBV19 to TRBJ2-7; 7 positions match TRBD2. CDR3 length: 15 amino acids. The V and J ends lost 5 bases and 3 bases, in that order; junction bases with no gene match: 10. CDR1 is LNHDA, CDR2 SQIVND, per germline (reference sequence). The CDR3 region has the DNA TGTGCCAGTAGTCGCCTCAGCGGGATCGACTACGAGCAGTACTTC. The encoded protein is CASSRLSGIDYEQYF.

The chain couples TRBV14 to TRBJ2-1; the D gene is possibly TRBD1 (5 bases). V lost 0 bases and J 0 bases, leaving 15 bases between the germline ends. Germline V gives CDR1 SGHDN, CDR2 FVKESK. The CDR3 spans 18 residues. Here the CDR3 reads CASSQDSWTLHSYNEQFF. In DNA, the CDR3 is TGTGCCAGCAGCCAAGATAGTTGGACACTTCACTCCTACAATGAGCAGTTCTTC.

This clone was observed a single time. V and J are TRBV10-3 and TRBJ2-7, with D perhaps being TRBD1 or TRBD2 (5 bases each). The CDR3 length is 14 residues. CDR1 is ENHRY, CDR2 SYGVKD, per germline. The V end was cut by 1 base, the J end by 0 bases, with 7 bases between. CDR3 sequence (DNA): TGTGCCATCAGTGAGTGGGACGGCTCCTACGAGCAGTACTTC. Protein: CAISEWDGSYEQYF.

The chain employs TRBV19 and TRBJ1-1; D might be TRBD1 (6 bases). CDR3 length equals 13 residues. Trimming cost V 10 bases and J 5 bases, with 17 bases left between them. Germline V gene lookup returns CDR1 LNHDA and CDR2 SQIVND (reference sequence). CDR3 sequence (DNA): TGTGCCACCTTGGACAGCAGGAGAACTGAAGCTTTCTTT. Translation: CATLDSRRTEAFF.

This chain joins TRBV5-1 and TRBJ2-5, with 8 bases identical to TRBD2. The CDR3 is made up of 14 amino acids. J was trimmed by 4 bases and V by 3 bases; bases with no gene match: 5. CDR1 is SGHRS and CDR2 is YFSETQ in the germline V gene. Here the CDR3 reads CASSSSLAGETQYF. The CDR3 DNA sequence: TGCGCCAGCAGCTCCTCCCTAGCGGGAGAGACCCAGTACTTC. The complete variable domain, with remaining parts taken from reference TRBV5-1 and TRBJ2-5, reads KAGVTQTPRYLIKTRGQQVTLSCSPISGHRSVSWYQQTPGQGLQFLFEYFSETQRNKGNFPGRFSGRQFSNSRSEMNVSTLELGDSALYLCASSSSLAGETQYFGPGTRLLVL.

This clone was counted once. V usage is TRBV5-1 and J usage is TRBJ1-2; perhaps TRBD1 as D (6 bases). V was shortened by 0 bases and J by 2 bases, with 8 bases between the two germline ends. The germline V gene has CDR1 SGHRS and CDR2 YFSETQ. The CDR3 loop spans 14 amino acids. CDR3 sequence reads: CASSLGTANYGYTF. The DNA for the CDR3 is TGCGCCAGCAGCTTGGGGACAGCAAACTATGGCTACACCTTC.

The rearrangement joins TRBV4-1 to TRBJ2-7, with 15 bases fitting TRBD2. V dropped 0 bases and J dropped 2; count of bases not matched to a gene: 8. This CDR3 spans 19 amino acids. The V gene's germline CDR1 is MGHRA and CDR2 YSYEKL. The CDR3 sequence: CASSQDQGTSGRRTYEQYF. The CDR3 nucleotides read TGCGCCAGCAGCCAAGATCAGGGGACTAGCGGGAGGCGTACCTACGAGCAGTACTTC.

CDR3 DNA: TGTGCCAGCAGCCCTCTAGCGGGAGAGGAGACCCAGTACTTC. Protein sequence: CASSPLAGEETQYF. The chain has TRBV7-8 and TRBJ2-5, with 10 bases aligning to TRBD2. In germline, CDR1 is SGHVS, CDR2 FQNEAQ. The CDR3 has 14 residues. Trimming at V came to 5 bases and at J to 5 bases, leaving 5 bases not matched to a gene.

The rearrangement links TRBV7-9 to TRBJ1-1, with 8 bases identical to TRBD1. CDR1 is SEHNR, CDR2 FQNEAQ, per germline (reference sequence). The CDR3 has 15 amino acids. V dropped 1 base and J dropped 5; count of bases not matched to a gene: 6. CDR3 loop: CASSLEQGARTEAFF. DNA for the CDR3: TGTGCCAGCAGCTTAGAGCAGGGGGCGCGAACTGAAGCTTTCTTT.

The V gene is TRBV11-2, the J gene TRBJ1-1; D gene unclear. The CDR3 length is 13 residues. The germline CDR1 and CDR2 sequences are SGHAT and FQNNGV. The V gene lost 3 bases and the J gene lost 1 base, with 6 bases spanning the gap. CDR3 sequence reads: CASSFGWNTEAFF. CDR3 bases: TGTGCCAGCAGCTTCGGCTGGAACACTGAAGCTTTCTTT.

The chain has TRBV27 and TRBJ2-5; no definite D call. TRBJ2-7 explains the end of the DNA better; the J call may be wrong. This CDR3 comprises 15 residues. Germline V lookup: CDR1 MNHEY, CDR2 SMNVEV (reference sequence). This chain's CDR3 is CASSLMSFGYYEQYF. The CDR3, as DNA: TGTGCCAGCAGTCTCATGAGCTTTGGATACTACGAGCAGTACTTC.

This chain uses TRBV12-3 or TRBV12-4 with TRBJ1-1, with D hard to call. Trimming took 7 bases from V and 0 from J, leaving 9 bases between them. The CDR3 loop spans 13 amino acids. The CDR3 nucleotides are TGTGCCAGCAACCCTTTTATGAACACTGAAGCTTTCTTT. Translation gives CASNPFMNTEAFF.

The V call is TRBV18, the J call TRBJ2-1, with a tentative D call TRBD2 (6 bases). Trimming cost V 2 bases and J 2 bases, with 13 bases left between them. Germline-derived CDR1 and CDR2 are KGHSH and LQKENI. The CDR3 is 16 amino acids. The DNA of the CDR3 is TGTGCCAGCTCACCAGAGGTCGGGAGCCCCTACAATGAGCAGTTCTTC. This translates into CASSPEVGSPYNEQFF.

This clone was detected a few times. V gene TRBV6-5 combines with J gene TRBJ1-5, with TRBD1 identical over 7 bases. There are 14 residues in the CDR3. The V gene end was trimmed by 7 bases and the J gene end by 5 bases; junction bases not matched to a gene: 8. CDR1 and CDR2 from the germline V gene are MNHEY and SVGAGI. Here the CDR3 reads CASNRGPSDQPQHF. The CDR3 DNA follows: TGTGCCAGCAACAGGGGACCTTCAGATCAGCCCCAGCATTTT.

This rearrangement joins TRBV7-9 to TRBJ1-1; D is ambiguous. CDR1 and CDR2 from the germline V gene are SEHNR and FQNEAQ (reference sequence). Trimming took off 1 base at V and 11 bases at J, with 11 bases between the two ends. CDR3 size: 12 residues. CDR3 bases: TGTGCCAGCAGCTTAGAGGGAACCGGGGCTTTCTTT. The encoded protein is CASSLEGTGAFF.

In regard to this clone: Other DNA sequences in this specimen translate into the identical CDR3. V gene TRBV18 combines with J gene TRBJ2-7; 8 nucleotides align to TRBD2. The junction had 7 bases not matched to a gene; V was cut back by 0 bases and J by 6 bases. The CDR3 length is 15 residues. Germline CDR1 and CDR2: KGHSH and LQKENI. CDR3 sequence (DNA): TGTGCCAGCTCACCACCGACGGGAGGGCTTGGCGAGCAGTACTTC. Translated, it gives CASSPPTGGLGEQYF.

The rearrangement uses TRBV5-3 and TRBJ1-6, with D hard to call. TRBV5-3 falls under the ORF class, with uncertain function. Between the trimmed V and J ends, which lost 2 bases and 0 bases, there was a span of 9 bases. The length of the CDR3 is 16 residues. CDR3 coding DNA: TGTGCCAGAAGCTTCGGGAGGAGCTCCTATAATTCACCCCTCCACTTT. This translates into CARSFGRSSYNSPLHF.

V gene TRBV10-1 combines with J gene TRBJ1-1; D gene ambiguous. CDR3 length: 13 residues. The V gene lost 5 bases and the J gene lost 1 base, with 8 bases spanning the gap. Germline CDR1 and CDR2: WNHNN and SYGVQD (reference sequence). CDR3 sequence: CASSPGENTEAFF. CDR3 bases: TGCGCCAGCAGTCCGGGAGAGAACACTGAAGCTTTCTTT.

V is TRBV28 and J is TRBJ1-6; D is undetermined. Germline V gene lookup returns CDR1 MDHEN and CDR2 SYDVKM. The CDR3 sequence is 14 residues long. V lost 4 bases and J lost 4, with 8 bases in between. The CDR3: CASSSFGYNSPLHF. For the CDR3, the DNA is TGTGCCAGCAGTTCCTTTGGGTATAATTCACCCCTCCACTTT.

This clone was seen a few times. The V and J genes are TRBV7-9 and TRBJ2-7, with unresolved D. Trimming took off 1 base at V and 8 bases at J, with 9 bases between the two ends. There are 12 residues in the CDR3. The germline CDR1 and CDR2 sequences are SEHNR and FQNEAQ (reference sequence). The CDR3 DNA sequence: TGTGCCAGCAGCTTAGTCAAGGAGAAGCAGTACTTC. Protein: CASSLVKEKQYF.